The source of this T cell receptor (beta chain) is a study of lymphopenia after photon versus proton radiotherapy. Germline assignment: CDR1 SGHDT and CDR2 YYEEEE. CDR3 size: 16 residues. V was cut by 2 bases and J by 1 base, with 16 bases left in between. Findings and limits, study-wide: Better survival with proton therapy was suggested as possible, not demonstrated.

As for this clone: Its cognate antigen is unknown.

The data were produced by immunoSEQ multiplex PCR, yet TCRdb's version contains in-frame clones alone and is incomplete. The profile shows more than 70,000 clones, 83% of them singletons. The chain joins TRBV5-6 to TRBJ2-7; D possibly uses TRBD1 or TRBD2 (5 bases each). Sample: peripheral blood, taken from a patient treated with proton-based radiotherapy. This sequence was found in a man aged 55 to 70 with pancreatic cancer. The CDR3: CASSFTRDRISYEQYF. In DNA form, the CDR3 reads TGTGCCAGCAGCTTCACCCGGGACCGGATATCCTACGAGCAGTACTTC.